A single sample is the source of the 28 T cell receptor beta chains below, sequenced in a study of T cells in Graves' hyperthyroidism and ophthalmopathy. The TCR beta CDR3 regions underwent amplification using RNA transcripts as the source. First-round RT-PCR with HTBI primers amplified the TCR CDR3 region. TCRdb passed the multiplex PCR reads through MiXCR, listing each CDR3 protein once. Of hundreds of thousands of distinct CDR3 sequences detected, less than 45% appear once; the ten largest clones hold under 8.5%. Input material: peripheral blood or thyroid tissue (not recorded which). Receptors originate from an adult man with Graves' disease, either hyperthyroidism or ophthalmopathy (not recorded which).

In its sample, this clonotype was seen a few times. The chain joins TRBV7-9 to TRBJ1-2, with D unresolved. The CDR3 sequence is 14 residues long. V lost 3 bases, J lost 6 bases, and 14 bases lay in between. The germline V gene encodes CDR1 SEHNR and CDR2 FQNEAQ (reference sequence). In DNA form, the CDR3 reads TGTGCCAGCAGCTTGACGGGGTTTAAGAATGGCTACACCTTC. Its protein is CASSLTGFKNGYTF.

In its sample, this clonotype was seen a few times. The chain recombines TRBV5-8 with TRBJ2-5, with D perhaps TRBD2 (7 bases). This CDR3 region has 16 residues. Germline V gene lookup returns CDR1 SGHTS and CDR2 YDEGEE. Trimming shortened V by 4 bases and J by 1 base, and 17 bases separated the two germline ends. In DNA form, the CDR3 reads TGTGCCAGCAGCCTACTCGGGGGGCGGGGCCAAGAGACCCAGTACTTC. Protein product: CASSLLGGRGQETQYF.

J is TRBJ2-7 and V is TRBV29-1, with 8 bases lining up with TRBD2. This CDR3 has 14 residues. Looked up from germline, CDR1 is SQVTM and CDR2 is ANQGSEA. V trimming: 4 bases; J trimming: 5 bases; junction bases outside the gene matches: 10. CDR3 DNA sequence: TGCAGCGTTGGTGGAGCGGGGGTTTTCAACGAGCAGTACTTC. The encoded protein is CSVGGAGVFNEQYF.

This clonotype has a handful of counts. A junction boundary mismatches the germline segment, possibly from a read error. This chain joins TRBV10-3 and TRBJ2-5; D is unresolved. This CDR3 region has 15 residues. Germline loops: CDR1 ENHRY, CDR2 SYGVKD. CDR3 amino acids: CASSYDQDGQETQYF. In DNA form, the CDR3 reads TGTGCCAGCAGTTACGATCAGGATGGCCAAGAGACCCAGTACTTC.

This clonotype was seen a handful of times. The J gene is TRBJ2-5, the V gene TRBV19; possibly TRBD2 for D (6 bases). V was shortened by 5 bases and J by 5 bases, with 15 bases between the two germline ends. The CDR3 loop spans 14 amino acids. The germline gives CDR1 LNHDA, CDR2 SQIVND (reference sequence). CDR3 DNA sequence: TGTGCCAGTAGTGGGGGGACGGTCCGGGAGACCCAGTACTTC. It encodes CASSGGTVRETQYF.

Ten or more counts support this clonotype. The chain is built from TRBV20-1 and TRBJ2-7; 9 bases map to TRBD1. Germline V gene data show CDR1 as DFQATT and CDR2 as SNEGSKA (reference sequence). The V gene end was trimmed by 6 bases and the J gene end by 3 bases; junction bases not matched to a gene: 3. The CDR3 is 12 amino acids. The CDR3 DNA is TGCAGTGCACCGACAGGGGGCTACGAGCAGTACTTC. It is translated as CSAPTGGYEQYF.

The chain employs TRBV29-1 and TRBJ1-4; no clear D. V shed 7 bases and J shed 10 bases, with 19 bases lying between them. Germline V gene lookup returns CDR1 SQVTM and CDR2 ANQGSEA. There are 13 residues in the CDR3. CDR3 amino acids: CSGTAGHLGKLFF. The CDR3, as DNA: TGCAGCGGTACGGCGGGCCATCTAGGAAAACTGTTTTTT.

Details on this clonotype: Lacking the conserved final phenylalanine or tryptophan, this CDR3 likely reflects a read error. The rearrangement links TRBV7-9 to TRBJ1-2; 7 bases agree with TRBD1. V lost 8 bases to trimming and J lost 8 bases; unmatched junction nucleotides: 8. The length of the CDR3 is 12 residues. Germline V gene lookup returns CDR1 SEHNR and CDR2 FQNEAQ (reference sequence). CDR3 DNA sequence: TGTGCCAGCTCACCAACAGGGGAAGGCTACACCATC. Protein: CASSPTGEGYTI.

CDR3 sequence: CASSYRQYSYEQYF. The CDR3 DNA sequence: TGTGCCAGCAGTTACCGGCAGTACTCCTACGAGCAGTACTTC. The chain has TRBV7-9 and TRBJ2-7; no firm D call. The CDR3 is 14 residues long. Germline V gives CDR1 SEHNR, CDR2 FQNEAQ (reference sequence). Trimming cost V 6 bases and J 0 bases, with 12 bases left between them.

The gene calls are TRBV5-1 and TRBJ2-7; no firm D call. CDR3 size: 13 residues. Trimming stripped 0 bases from V and 6 bases from J, with 10 bases between. Germline values: CDR1 SGHRS, CDR2 YFSETQ. The CDR3 protein is CASSLVVDSEQYF. The CDR3 coding sequence is TGCGCCAGCAGCTTGGTTGTGGATTCCGAGCAGTACTTC.

The chain employs TRBV7-2 and TRBJ2-2, with a weak D call TRBD2 (6 bases). Trimming pared 7 bases from V and 1 base from J, leaving 13 bases between. Per germline, CDR1 SGHTA and CDR2 FQGNSA. The CDR3 has 15 amino acids. Written as DNA, the CDR3 is TGTGCCAGCACCCTGGCGGGGAAGAACACCGGGGAGCTGTTTTTT. Translating gives CASTLAGKNTGELFF.

The CDR3 coding sequence is TGTGCCAGCAGCTCCTGGATGACTAGCGAAGCTTTCTTT. Translation: CASSSWMTSEAFF. This chain links TRBV7-9 with TRBJ1-1; D gene uncertain. V was cut by 4 bases and J by 8 bases, with 14 bases left in between. Germline assignment: CDR1 SEHNR and CDR2 FQNEAQ (reference sequence). CDR3 length equals 13 residues.

Many counts were recorded for this clonotype. V and J are TRBV29-1 and TRBJ1-2; D unresolved. The CDR3 runs 11 residues. V lost 7 bases to trimming and J lost 1 base, with 7 bases between them. Germline V gene data show CDR1 as SQVTM and CDR2 as ANQGSEA. The CDR3 coding sequence is TGCAGCGGAAGGAGTAACTATGGCTACACCTTC. Protein sequence: CSGRSNYGYTF.

This clonotype was seen at least ten times. The chain employs TRBV7-9 and TRBJ1-1; TRBD1 is a possible D gene (5 bases). This CDR3 comprises 14 residues. CDR1 SEHNR and CDR2 FQNEAQ come from the germline V gene (reference sequence). Trimming took 1 base from V and 3 from J, leaving 9 bases between them. The CDR3 bases are TGTGCCAGCAGCTTAGGGATGGGGGACACTGAAGCTTTCTTT. Its protein is CASSLGMGDTEAFF. The complete variable domain, with remaining parts taken from reference TRBV7-9 and TRBJ1-1, reads DTGVSQNPRHKITKRGQNVTFRCDPISEHNRLYWYRQTLGQGPEFLTYFQNEAQLEKSRLLSDRFSAERPKGSFSTLEIQRTEQGDSAMYLCASSLGMGDTEAFFGQGTRLTVV.

This clonotype was seen repeatedly, ten times or more. The CDR3 coding sequence is TGCAGCGATAGCTTTAACTATGGCTACACCTTC. Its protein is CSDSFNYGYTF. The genes are TRBV29-1 and TRBJ1-2; D call uncertain. Germline CDR1 and CDR2: SQVTM and ANQGSEA. The CDR3 has 11 amino acids. The V end lost 7 bases, the J end lost 1 base, and 7 bases lay between the germline ends.

Concerning this clonotype: A much larger clone differs by one base, so this may be a read error. This chain joins TRBV15 and TRBJ1-6; no clear D. The CDR3 contains 17 residues. Germline V gene sequence: CDR1 LNHNV, CDR2 YYDKDF (reference sequence). DNA for the CDR3: TGTGCCACCAGAAATGGGAGGTTGAGCTCCCATAATTCACCCCTCCACTTT. It encodes CATRNGRLSSHNSPLHF.

Note on this clonotype: A much larger clone lies one base from this, so it may be a read error. The conserved final phenylalanine or tryptophan is absent from the CDR3, which likely points to a read error. This sequence joins TRBV7-2 and TRBJ1-2, with no clear D. The germline V and J ends were trimmed by 3 bases and 2 bases, with 7 bases remaining between them. CDR3 length equals 13 residues. Germline CDR1 and CDR2: SGHTA and FQGNSA. CDR3 protein: CASSFDSNYGYTL. The CDR3 DNA is TGTGCCAGCAGCTTCGATTCGAACTATGGCTACACCCTC.

This clonotype has just a few counts. The rearrangement joins TRBV9 to TRBJ1-1; no firm D call. The CDR3 runs to 13 residues. V lost 0 bases and J lost 6, with 9 bases in between. Per the germline V gene, CDR1 is SGDLS and CDR2 is YYNGEE. The CDR3 spells CASSVVGAAEAFF. In nucleotides, the CDR3 is TGTGCCAGCAGCGTAGTTGGTGCGGCTGAAGCTTTCTTT.

V is TRBV11-2 and J is TRBJ2-2; weak D call: TRBD2 (5 bases). This CDR3 spans 15 amino acids. Germline V gene data show CDR1 as SGHAT and CDR2 as FQNNGV. Trimming removed 3 bases from V and 4 bases from J, with 12 bases in between. CDR3 protein: CASSFRGMSTGELFF. DNA for the CDR3: TGTGCCAGCAGCTTCCGGGGAATGAGCACCGGGGAGCTGTTTTTT.

V usage is TRBV5-6 and J usage is TRBJ1-2; 8 nucleotides agree with TRBD1. CDR1 is SGHDT and CDR2 is YYEEEE in the germline V gene. There are 16 residues in the CDR3. V lost 4 bases, J lost 0 bases, and 8 bases stayed unmatched. This CDR3 is CASSPRGQAANYGYTF. The CDR3 bases are TGTGCCAGCAGCCCACGGGGACAGGCCGCTAACTATGGCTACACCTTC.

The V and J genes are TRBV4-2 and TRBJ1-5, with D possibly matching TRBD1 (6 bases). Germline lookup yields CDR1 LGHNA and CDR2 YNFKEQ. CDR3 size: 15 residues. V lost 0 bases and J lost 5, with 11 bases in between. DNA of the CDR3: TGTGCCAGCAGCCAAGAAGTAGGGGGAGATCAGCCCCAGCATTTT. Protein sequence: CASSQEVGGDQPQHF.

The rearrangement links TRBV25-1 to TRBJ2-5; unclear D gene. The V gene's germline CDR1 is MGHDK and CDR2 SYGVNS. V lost 4 bases, J lost 1 base, and 13 bases lay in between. This CDR3 region has 15 residues. CDR3 region: CASSVGHPVQETQYF. CDR3 bases: TGTGCCAGCAGTGTTGGGCACCCAGTCCAAGAGACCCAGTACTTC.

The J gene is TRBJ2-2, the V gene TRBV2; 8 nucleotides agree with TRBD2. The CDR3 runs 16 residues. Germline assignment: CDR1 SNHLY and CDR2 FYNNEI. The trim removed 6 bases at V and 3 bases at J, leaving 9 bases unmatched. DNA for the CDR3: TGTGCCAGCAGCGTATCAGCGGGAGCGGACACCGGGGAGCTGTTTTTT. Encoded protein: CASSVSAGADTGELFF.

In regard to this clonotype: Sequence at one end of the junction differs from germline and may be a read error. The chain recombines TRBV15 with TRBJ2-7; 12 bases fit TRBD2. The CDR3 covers 15 residues. CDR1 and CDR2 (germline): LNHNV, YYDKDF (reference sequence). The CDR3 bases are TGTGCCAGCAGCCAAGGGACTAGCGGGCCCTACGAGCAGTACTTC. Translating it yields CASSQGTSGPYEQYF.

The rearrangement uses TRBV19 and TRBJ1-1, with TRBD1 matching over 7 bases. Germline V lookup: CDR1 LNHDA, CDR2 SQIVND (reference sequence). The CDR3 contains 12 residues. The J segment lost 7 bases and the V segment lost 4 bases, leaving 3 bases of the junction unmatched. The CDR3 sequence is CASSTGQLEAFF. DNA of the CDR3: TGTGCCAGTAGTACGGGACAGCTTGAAGCTTTCTTT.

Details on this clonotype: One end of the junction varies from germline; a read error may be responsible. The rearrangement uses TRBV7-6 and TRBJ1-1, with D maybe TRBD1 (5 bases). The CDR3 runs 14 residues. Looked up from germline, CDR1 is SGHVS and CDR2 is FNYEAQ. DNA for the CDR3: TGCGCCAGCAGCTGGGACGGGCCGAACACTGAAGCTTTCTTT. It specifies CASSWDGPNTEAFF.

This clonotype was recorded many times. The V call is TRBV7-9, the J call TRBJ1-1; D not resolved. The CDR3 consists of 14 residues. Germline CDR1 SEHNR, CDR2 FQNEAQ (reference sequence). Trimming removed 0 bases from V and 1 base from J, with 6 bases in between. The CDR3, as DNA: TGTGCCAGCAGCTTAGCCGCCAGGAACACTGAAGCTTTCTTT. Protein: CASSLAARNTEAFF. Full variable domain (outside the CDR3, taken from reference TRBV7-9 and TRBJ1-1): DTGVSQNPRHKITKRGQNVTFRCDPISEHNRLYWYRQTLGQGPEFLTYFQNEAQLEKSRLLSDRFSAERPKGSFSTLEIQRTEQGDSAMYLCASSLAARNTEAFFGQGTRLTVV.

J is TRBJ2-3 and V is TRBV14; 7 nucleotides match TRBD1. The CDR3 loop spans 14 amino acids. Germline loops: CDR1 SGHDN, CDR2 FVKESK. V gave up 0 bases and J gave up 5 bases; unmatched junction bases: 2. In DNA, the CDR3 is TGTGCCAGCAGCCAAGAAGGGGGCAGAGATACGCAGTATTTT. Translated, it gives CASSQEGGRDTQYF.